These 13 T cell receptor beta chains originate from one sample sequenced in a study of blood T cell repertoires in COVID-19 (dated by TCRdb to the early 2020s). Library construction relied on the immunoSEQ multiplex PCR assay. TCRdb carries this immuneACCESS record with in-frame sequences only. Its versions omit some clonotypes, under half of them owing to an unresolved V gene in the studies checked, with the rest unexplained. In this sample the table shows 200,000 or so clones, 90% of which occur a single time. Under 3.5% of the sample rests with the top ten. Sequencing was performed on peripheral blood. Receptors were obtained from a man between 25 and 39 years old with COVID-19, enrolled during active disease.

As DNA, the CDR3 is TGTGCCAGCAGTGACTCAGGGACAGAATATAATTCACCCCTCCACTTT. Translation gives CASSDSGTEYNSPLHF. The chain recombines TRBV6-4 with TRBJ1-6; TRBD1 matches at 7 bases. The J segment lost 4 bases and the V segment lost 0 bases, leaving 3 bases of the junction unmatched. This CDR3 is built from 16 residues. Germline V gene sequence: CDR1 MRHNA, CDR2 SNTAGT.

J is TRBJ2-7 and V is TRBV5-1; D is possibly TRBD2 (6 bases). The CDR3 spans 18 residues. CDR1 SGHRS and CDR2 YFSETQ come from the germline V gene. Trimming cost V 1 base and J 2 bases, with 22 bases left between them. In DNA, the CDR3 is TGCGCCAGCAGCTTGACACACTTGGCGGGGAGAAATCCCTACGAGCAGTACTTC. Its protein product is CASSLTHLAGRNPYEQYF.

The V and J genes are TRBV9 and TRBJ2-3; TRBD2 agrees at 9 bases. Germline V gene sequence: CDR1 SGDLS, CDR2 YYNGEE. V dropped 4 bases and J dropped 4; count of bases not matched to a gene: 7. The CDR3 extends over 15 amino acids. The CDR3 bases are TGTGCCAGCAGCTTGCGGGGGGGCCGCGCAGATACGCAGTATTTT. Residues: CASSLRGGRADTQYF.

This chain connects TRBV12-3 or TRBV12-4 to TRBJ1-1, with D uncertain. The V gene lost 7 bases and the J gene lost 3 bases, with 12 bases spanning the gap. CDR3 length: 13 amino acids. The CDR3 loop is CASTEGIYTEAFF. CDR3 DNA: TGTGCCAGCACCGAGGGAATCTACACTGAAGCTTTCTTT.

This clone was detected once. This chain uses TRBV18 with TRBJ1-1; perhaps TRBD1 as D (5 bases). V was pared by 3 bases and J by 0 bases, with 8 bases between. The CDR3 covers 14 residues. Germline V gives CDR1 KGHSH, CDR2 LQKENI. Here the CDR3 reads CASSPQQVNTEAFF. As DNA, the CDR3 is TGTGCCAGCTCACCTCAACAGGTGAACACTGAAGCTTTCTTT.

This chain connects TRBV12-5 to TRBJ1-1, with D perhaps matching TRBD1 (5 bases). This CDR3 spans 17 amino acids. V was shortened by 2 bases and J by 1 base, with 17 bases between the two germline ends. Germline V lookup: CDR1 LGHNT, CDR2 FRNRAP. The CDR3 DNA sequence: TGTGCTAGTGGTTTGTTTGTAGGACACTCTAAGAACACTGAAGCTTTCTTT. Protein sequence: CASGLFVGHSKNTEAFF.

This rearrangement joins TRBV18 to TRBJ1-1, with D maybe TRBD1 (5 bases). CDR1 and CDR2 (germline): KGHSH, LQKENI. V lost 2 bases to trimming and J lost 4 bases, with 11 bases between them. This CDR3 has 14 amino acids. Written as DNA, the CDR3 is TGTGCCAGCTCACCAGGGCAGGGTGTCACTGAAGCTTTCTTT. Its protein product is CASSPGQGVTEAFF.

About this clone itself: This sample also contains other DNA sequences that code for the same CDR3. This chain connects TRBV5-1 to TRBJ1-1; D gene ambiguous. Germline lookup yields CDR1 SGHRS and CDR2 YFSETQ. V shed 0 bases and J shed 0 bases, with 6 bases lying between them. This CDR3 region has 14 residues. CDR3: CASSLGQMNTEAFF. CDR3 nucleotide sequence: TGCGCCAGCAGCTTGGGACAAATGAACACTGAAGCTTTCTTT.

The V call is TRBV6-1, the J call TRBJ2-5, with D maybe TRBD2 (6 bases). Between the trimmed V and J ends, which lost 6 bases and 2 bases, there was a span of 13 bases. CDR3 length: 14 amino acids. Germline-derived CDR1 and CDR2 are MNHNS and SASEGT. CDR3 coding DNA: TGTGCCAGCAGGGGATCGGGGGATCAAGAGACCCAGTACTTC. The encoded protein is CASRGSGDQETQYF.

The CDR3 DNA is TGTGCCAGCAGTTTTCGTGATGAGCAGTTCTTC. Residues: CASSFRDEQFF. The V gene is TRBV12-3 or TRBV12-4, the J gene TRBJ2-1; D unresolved. The CDR3 loop spans 11 amino acids. V dropped 3 bases and J dropped 8 bases, with 5 bases sitting between them.

This chain uses TRBV6-5 with TRBJ2-6; no clear D. This CDR3 is 12 amino acids long. V gave up 7 bases and J gave up 2 bases, with 3 bases separating them. The germline V gene has CDR1 MNHEY and CDR2 SVGAGI. Written as DNA, the CDR3 is TGTGCCAGCACGGCTGGGGCCAACGTCCTGACTTTC. This gives the protein CASTAGANVLTF.

The rearrangement joins TRBV19 to TRBJ1-2; D uncertain. The V gene's germline CDR1 is LNHDA and CDR2 SQIVND (reference sequence). V was cut by 6 bases and J by 0 bases, with 8 bases left in between. The length of the CDR3 is 13 residues. CDR3: CASRNTANYGYTF. The CDR3 region has the DNA TGTGCCAGTAGGAATACAGCTAACTATGGCTACACCTTC. Filled out from reference TRBV19 and TRBJ1-2, the complete variable domain reads DGGITQSPKYLFRKEGQNVTLSCEQNLNHDAMYWYRQDPGQGLRLIYYSQIVNDFQKGDIAEGYSVSREKKESFPLTVTSAQKNPTAFYLCASRNTANYGYTFGSGTRLTVV.

This clone was found once. The rearrangement joins TRBV5-6 to TRBJ2-1; tentative D call: TRBD1 (5 bases). Trimming shortened V by 2 bases and J by 13 bases, and 19 bases separated the two germline ends. Germline-derived CDR1 and CDR2 are SGHDT and YYEEEE. CDR3 length: 14 residues. The CDR3 spells CASSLKGLTPSQFF. The DNA for the CDR3 is TGTGCCAGCAGCTTAAAGGGGCTAACCCCATCCCAGTTCTTC.